Listed here are 23 T cell receptor beta chains from one sample, sequenced in a study of blood T cell repertoires in COVID-19. Profiling relied on immunoSEQ multiplex PCR, and the TCRdb table lists in-frame clones only, not all of them. Of more than 200,000 clones listed, approximately 87% were seen once; the top ten hold roughly 2%. Source material: peripheral blood. The source of these receptors is a woman between 50 and 59 years old with acute or convalescent COVID-19.

CDR3 DNA: TGTGCCAGCAGCCTAGCGGGGTGGGATGAGCAGTTCTTC. Translation gives CASSLAGWDEQFF. This chain uses TRBV11-3 with TRBJ2-1, with 9 bases matching TRBD2. Germline CDR1 and CDR2: SGHNT and YENEEA. CDR3 length equals 13 residues. With V trimmed by 5 bases and J by 8 bases, 4 bases remained unmatched.

The gene calls are TRBV5-1 and TRBJ2-3; possible D gene TRBD2, 5 bases. The CDR3 contains 14 residues. CDR1 SGHRS and CDR2 YFSETQ come from the germline V gene. V lost 0 bases and J lost 6, with 11 bases in between. In DNA, the CDR3 is TGCGCCAGCAGCTTGGGGCGGGTTGAGGATACGCAGTATTTT. It codes for CASSLGRVEDTQYF.

This chain links TRBV7-2 with TRBJ2-3; possible D gene TRBD2, 6 bases. Germline CDR1 and CDR2: SGHTA and FQGNSA. The CDR3 is 17 amino acids. Trimming stripped 2 bases from V and 2 bases from J, with 17 bases between. CDR3 in DNA: TGTGCCAGCAGCTTACCGTCGGTGGCGGGGCCCACAGATACGCAGTATTTT. It translates to CASSLPSVAGPTDTQYF. The full variable domain, in which reference TRBV7-2 and TRBJ2-3 provide the parts outside the CDR3, is GAGVSQSPSNKVTEKGKDVELRCDPISGHTALYWYRQSLGQGLEFLIYFQGNSAPDKSGLPSDRFSAERTGGSVSTLTIQRTQQEDSAVYLCASSLPSVAGPTDTQYFGPGTRLTVL.

This clone was counted a single time. This rearrangement joins TRBV4-3 to TRBJ2-5, with 7 nucleotides matching TRBD1. CDR1 and CDR2 from the germline V gene are LGHNA and YSLEER. There are 15 residues in the CDR3. V gave up 3 bases and J gave up 3 bases; unmatched junction bases: 7. In DNA form, the CDR3 reads TGCGCCAGCAGCCATGGAACAGGGGCGGAAGAGACCCAGTACTTC. Protein sequence: CASSHGTGAEETQYF.

The chain combines TRBV19 with TRBJ1-2; D is undetermined. V was shortened by 0 bases and J by 5 bases, with 7 bases between the two germline ends. The CDR3 length is 13 residues. Germline CDR1 and CDR2: LNHDA and SQIVND (reference sequence). DNA for the CDR3: TGTGCCAGTAGTATAGACGGAGCTTATGGCTACACCTTC. Translating it yields CASSIDGAYGYTF.

This clone was observed many times. The genes are TRBV18 and TRBJ2-1, with TRBD2 identical over 7 bases. CDR3 size: 15 residues. V trimming: 5 bases; J trimming: 6 bases; junction bases outside the gene matches: 10. CDR1 is KGHSH and CDR2 is LQKENI in the germline V gene. In nucleotides, the CDR3 is TGTGCCAGCTCAATTTCTCTAGCGGAACTCAATGAGCAGTTCTTC. Its protein product is CASSISLAELNEQFF.

This clone was observed a single time. The V and J genes are TRBV11-2 and TRBJ2-1; D unresolved. Germline V gives CDR1 SGHAT, CDR2 FQNNGV. The CDR3 extends over 19 amino acids. V lost 5 bases and J 0 bases, leaving 23 bases between the germline ends. The DNA of the CDR3 is TGTGCCAGCAGCCCTACCGGTCTACCTTCTTCTAGCTCCTACAATGAGCAGTTCTTC. Encoded protein: CASSPTGLPSSSSYNEQFF.

The chain combines TRBV29-1 with TRBJ2-5; 9 positions agree with TRBD1. This CDR3 comprises 16 residues. Germline V lookup: CDR1 SQVTM, CDR2 ANQGSEA. Trimming took 4 bases from V and 5 from J; bases not matched to a gene: 14. The CDR3 DNA is TGCAGCGTTGGGGCCGGGACAGGGACTTCAGGGGAGACCCAGTACTTC. It codes for CSVGAGTGTSGETQYF.

This clone was detected only once. Distinct nucleotide sequences in the sample also encode this CDR3. The J gene is TRBJ1-2, the V gene TRBV19; D perhaps matches TRBD1 (5 bases). This CDR3 has 13 residues. Trimming removed 1 base at V and 5 bases at J, with 8 bases between. CDR1 LNHDA and CDR2 SQIVND come from the germline V gene (reference sequence). The CDR3 DNA reads as TGTGCCAGTAGTATAGGAACAGGATATGGCTACACCTTC. Encoded protein: CASSIGTGYGYTF.

The count of this clone is one. This sequence joins TRBV7-2 and TRBJ1-1; a possible D gene is TRBD1 (5 bases). V gave up 2 bases and J gave up 2 bases, with 9 bases separating them. Germline V gene sequence: CDR1 SGHTA, CDR2 FQGNSA. The CDR3 contains 14 residues. This chain's CDR3 is CASSLKGINTEAFF. CDR3 DNA sequence: TGTGCCAGCAGCTTAAAGGGGATTAACACTGAAGCTTTCTTT. The variable domain in full, with the rest retrieved from reference TRBV7-2 and TRBJ1-1, is GAGVSQSPSNKVTEKGKDVELRCDPISGHTALYWYRQSLGQGLEFLIYFQGNSAPDKSGLPSDRFSAERTGGSVSTLTIQRTQQEDSAVYLCASSLKGINTEAFFGQGTRLTVV.

The V and J genes are TRBV19 and TRBJ2-5, with 11 positions matching TRBD2. The germline CDR1 and CDR2 sequences are LNHDA and SQIVND (reference sequence). CDR3 length equals 15 residues. With 5 bases clipped from V and 4 bases from J, the junction kept 6 bases outside the gene matches. DNA for the CDR3: TGTGCCAGTAGTGTTAGCGGGGGGGCAGGAGAGACCCAGTACTTC. It yields the protein CASSVSGGAGETQYF.

The CDR3 nucleotides read TGTGCCAGCAGCCCTCGGACTAGCGGGAGCTCCTACGAGCAGTACTTC. As protein: CASSPRTSGSSYEQYF. J is TRBJ2-7 and V is TRBV7-7; 13 bases fit TRBD2. With V trimmed by 5 bases and J by 0 bases, 4 bases remained unmatched. The CDR3 contains 16 residues. CDR1 is SSHAT, CDR2 FNYEAQ, per germline (reference sequence).

The chain couples TRBV6-6 to TRBJ2-1; possible D gene TRBD2, 6 bases. The CDR3 is made up of 15 amino acids. Trimming stripped 6 bases from V and 7 bases from J, with 19 bases between. CDR1 MNHNY and CDR2 SVGAGI come from the germline V gene (reference sequence). CDR3 nucleotides: TGTGCCAGCAGCTATTCGGGGCGGGGATGGAATGAGCAGTTCTTC. Protein product: CASSYSGRGWNEQFF.

This clone has only a few counts. This chain connects TRBV5-4 to TRBJ1-6; no definite D call. The CDR3 spans 13 residues. Germline V gene lookup returns CDR1 SGHNT and CDR2 YYREEE (reference sequence). Trimming took 0 bases from V and 6 from J, leaving 4 bases between them. CDR3: CASSLDSNSPLHF. DNA of the CDR3: TGTGCCAGCAGCTTGGACAGTAATTCACCCCTCCACTTT.

The chain has TRBV6-5 and TRBJ1-3; 7 nucleotides line up with TRBD1. This CDR3 region has 16 residues. V lost 0 bases to trimming and J lost 0 bases; unmatched junction nucleotides: 2. The germline V gene encodes CDR1 MNHEY and CDR2 SVGAGI. In nucleotides, the CDR3 is TGTGCCAGCAGTTACTCACAGGGGTCCTCTGGAAACACCATATATTTT. Residues: CASSYSQGSSGNTIYF.

The CDR3 protein is CASGPGERDEQYF. CDR3 bases: TGTGCCAGCGGCCCGGGAGAGCGGGACGAGCAGTACTTC. V is TRBV6-2 or TRBV6-3 and J is TRBJ2-7; TRBD2 is a possible D gene (6 bases). The CDR3 is 13 residues long. Trimming shortened V by 8 bases and J by 5 bases, and 16 bases separated the two germline ends. Germline CDR1 is MNHEY and CDR2 is SVGEGT.

The chain recombines TRBV18 with TRBJ2-1, with TRBD2 matching 7 bases. Germline loops: CDR1 KGHSH, CDR2 LQKENI. The CDR3 loop spans 15 amino acids. J gave up 3 bases and V 4 bases, and 6 bases lay outside the gene matches. DNA for the CDR3: TGTGCCAGCTCACGAGGGAGCGGGGACTACAATGAGCAGTTCTTC. This sequence encodes CASSRGSGDYNEQFF.

V usage is TRBV6-6 and J usage is TRBJ2-1, with 10 positions matching TRBD2. This CDR3 spans 15 amino acids. CDR1 MNHNY and CDR2 SVGAGI come from the germline V gene (reference sequence). The V and J ends lost 6 bases and 7 bases, in that order; junction bases with no gene match: 9. CDR3: CASSPLAGDGNEQFF. CDR3 bases: TGTGCCAGCAGCCCCCTAGCGGGAGATGGGAATGAGCAGTTCTTC.

J is TRBJ2-1 and V is TRBV12-5; 9 bases line up with TRBD2. There are 15 residues in the CDR3. J gave up 7 bases and V 7 bases, and 11 bases lay outside the gene matches. Germline lookup yields CDR1 LGHNT and CDR2 FRNRAP. The CDR3 bases are TGTGCTAGTGTAGATGGCGGGAGGGTAGGTAATGAGCAGTTCTTC. This codes for CASVDGGRVGNEQFF.

The V and J genes are TRBV10-2 and TRBJ1-2, with D unclear. Germline loops: CDR1 WSHSY, CDR2 SAAADI. There are 13 residues in the CDR3. Trimming removed 1 base at V and 8 bases at J, with 11 bases between. The CDR3 bases are TGCGCCAGCAGTGAGTGGGGAGAGCACGGCTACACCTTC. Amino acid sequence: CASSEWGEHGYTF.

The rearrangement uses TRBV2 and TRBJ1-5; 9 bases fit TRBD1. V gave up 5 bases and J gave up 7 bases; unmatched junction bases: 6. CDR1 is SNHLY, CDR2 FYNNEI, per germline. The CDR3 is 14 residues long. CDR3 amino acids: CASSIDRGDQPQHF. In DNA, the CDR3 is TGTGCCAGCAGTATTGACAGGGGGGACCAGCCCCAGCATTTT.

This sequence joins TRBV4-3 and TRBJ1-1; D is ambiguous. V lost 3 bases, J lost 6 bases, and 14 bases lay in between. This CDR3 comprises 14 residues. Germline CDR1 LGHNA, CDR2 YSLEER. CDR3 residues: CASSQTLPGSEAFF. The DNA of the CDR3 is TGCGCCAGCAGCCAGACCCTCCCGGGATCTGAAGCTTTCTTT.

This clone showed up just a few times. The chain is built from TRBV3-1 (or the pseudogene TRBV3-2) and TRBJ2-3, with no clear D. CDR3 size: 12 residues. Germline assignment: CDR1 LGHDT and CDR2 YNNKEL (reference sequence). V was pared by 4 bases and J by 3 bases, with 5 bases between. The CDR3 loop reads CASSLYTDTQYF. Written as DNA, the CDR3 is TGTGCCAGCAGCCTTTATACAGATACGCAGTATTTT.